The clone carrying this T cell receptor beta chain has at least ten counts. Antigen unknown. The source of the sample is a study of T cells in Graves' hyperthyroidism and ophthalmopathy. Graves' hyperthyroidism was deemed stable given no ophthalmopathy progression within 18 months. Any patient presenting with uncontrolled infection, other autoimmune disease, pregnancy or lactation was left out. The PBMCs had their origin in 10 ml of fresh peripheral blood. The V segment lost 3 bases and the J segment 6 bases; nucleotides outside the gene matches: 8. Germline V lookup: CDR1 SGHKS, CDR2 YYEKEE (reference sequence). The CDR3 runs 15 residues. The study's findings and limits: The model anticipated ophthalmopathy a median about six months pre-onset.

Authors of the study amplified TCR beta CDR3 regions from RNA transcripts. The HTBI set primed first-round TCR CDR3 RT-PCR. TCRdb re-called the multiplex PCR reads with MiXCR, one entry per CDR3 protein. Here the sample spans more than 600,000 distinct CDR3 sequences, roughly 15% being singletons. The rearrangement joins TRBV5-5 to TRBJ2-1; 8 bases line up with TRBD2. The sequenced material came from blood. This clonotype was sampled from a man aged 18 to 35 with Graves' hyperthyroidism. CDR3 in amino acids: CASSSGGGSSNEQFF. The CDR3 region has the DNA TGTGCCAGCAGCTCCGGGGGGGGGAGTAGCAATGAGCAGTTCTTC.